The 8 T cell receptor beta chains listed next were all sequenced from one sample in a study of CD8 T cells in ankylosing spondylitis. Using its own MiXCR run on the 5' RACE reads, TCRdb lists one record per CDR3 protein. This table has approximately 350,000 distinct CDR3 sequences, approximately 14% appearing once. Sequences were obtained from blood, either unsorted or a sorted T cell fraction (not recorded which). The receptors shown here come from a male donor with ankylosing spondylitis or in good health (not recorded which).

The V call is TRBV10-3, the J call TRBJ1-1; D is unresolved. V was pared by 2 bases and J by 3 bases, with 7 bases between. The germline CDR1 and CDR2 sequences are ENHRY and SYGVKD. The CDR3 consists of 13 residues. CDR3 sequence: CAISERPDTEAFF. The CDR3 coding sequence is TGTGCCATCAGTGAGAGGCCGGACACTGAAGCTTTCTTT.

In its sample, this clonotype was seen many times. V usage is TRBV12-3 or TRBV12-4 and J usage is TRBJ1-2; D gene uncertain. This CDR3 contains 13 residues. Trimming took 5 bases from V and 4 from J, leaving 11 bases between them. CDR3 in amino acids: CASSPIQSYGYTF. The CDR3 coding sequence is TGTGCCAGCAGTCCAATACAAAGCTATGGCTACACCTTC.

The V call is TRBV5-1, the J call TRBJ2-7; D may correspond to TRBD1 or TRBD2 (5 bases each). CDR1 is SGHRS and CDR2 is YFSETQ in the germline V gene. This CDR3 has 15 residues. The germline V and J ends were trimmed by 3 bases and 2 bases, with 15 bases remaining between them. The chain's CDR3 is CASSSGTDPPYEQYF. The CDR3 DNA sequence: TGCGCCAGCAGCTCCGGGACGGACCCTCCCTACGAGCAGTACTTC.

The chain has TRBV5-1 and TRBJ2-7; 7 nucleotides agree with TRBD1. Germline V CDR1 and CDR2: SGHRS, YFSETQ. This CDR3 has 14 residues. Trimming took 4 bases from V and 3 from J; bases not matched to a gene: 7. CDR3 in amino acids: CASSPRQGIYEQYF. In DNA, the CDR3 is TGCGCCAGCAGCCCTCGACAGGGTATCTACGAGCAGTACTTC.

The chain has TRBV7-9 and TRBJ1-1, with TRBD1 as a possible D gene (5 bases). CDR1 SEHNR and CDR2 FQNEAQ come from the germline V gene (reference sequence). V was shortened by 5 bases and J by 1 base, with 20 bases between the two germline ends. The CDR3 extends over 17 amino acids. CDR3 sequence reads: CASSQTRGGTENTEAFF. CDR3 coding DNA: TGTGCCAGCAGCCAAACACGAGGCGGGACGGAGAACACTGAAGCTTTCTTT.

This clonotype has a count of ten or more. The genes are TRBV6-1 and TRBJ1-5; D ambiguous. Germline CDR1 is MNHNS and CDR2 is SASEGT. The CDR3 is 13 amino acids. The V gene lost 6 bases and the J gene lost 4 bases, with 10 bases spanning the gap. The CDR3 loop reads CASRVDRNQPQHF. Written as DNA, the CDR3 is TGTGCCAGCAGAGTCGATAGGAATCAGCCCCAGCATTTT.

The rearrangement uses TRBV5-1 and TRBJ2-1; TRBD2 aligns across 10 bases. With 0 bases clipped from V and 8 bases from J, the junction kept 5 bases outside the gene matches. The CDR3 spans 15 residues. Germline-derived CDR1 and CDR2 are SGHRS and YFSETQ. CDR3 residues: CASSLGTSGGDEQFF. The CDR3 region has the DNA TGCGCCAGCAGCTTGGGGACTAGCGGTGGGGATGAGCAGTTCTTC.

The chain links TRBV5-5 to TRBJ2-2, with D tentatively TRBD1 (6 bases). CDR3 length: 16 amino acids. Germline values: CDR1 SGHKS, CDR2 YYEKEE (reference sequence). Trimming removed 4 bases from V and 4 bases from J, with 17 bases in between. The CDR3 is CASSLGQTTGTGELFF. Written as DNA, the CDR3 is TGTGCCAGCAGCCTTGGACAGACTACGGGCACCGGGGAGCTGTTTTTT.